The clone carrying this T cell receptor (beta chain) was counted a single time. The method was immunoSEQ multiplex PCR; TCRdb's version includes in-frame clones alone and lacks a portion of them. The sample contains 90,000 to 120,000 clones, approximately 92% of which appear only once. The sample originates from a study of siplizumab effects on memory and regulatory T cells. The germline CDR1 and CDR2 sequences are SGHRS and YFSETQ. V lost 4 bases and J lost 1, with 8 bases in between. CDR3 length equals 13 residues. This sequence originates from a human donor in good health. Some clones in this sample may be carry-over from other donors' samples. The chain has TRBV5-1 and TRBJ2-5; D remains unclear. The sample taken for sequencing was CD4+ T cells sorted from blood. DNA for the CDR3: TGCGCCAGCAGCACCACGCCCCAAGAGACCCAGTACTTC. Its translation: CASSTTPQETQYF.